Shown below are 22 T cell receptor beta chains from a single sample sequenced in a study of shared clonotypes between healthy human individuals. Clones were read by immunoSEQ multiplex PCR, and TCRdb kept only the in-frame ones, dropping some. The table lists around 940,000 clones, approximately 80% of them singletons. Sequencing was performed on memory CD4+ T cells sorted from blood. As to subset: CD45RA-negative fraction. The receptor source for this set is a man aged 18-30 years in good health.

The CDR3 nucleotides are TGTGCCAGCTCACCACCTCAGGGGGCCCAGTACTTC. This translates into CASSPPQGAQYF. The chain uses TRBV18 and TRBJ2-5; 7 nucleotides line up with TRBD1. CDR1 is KGHSH, CDR2 LQKENI, per germline. This CDR3 is 12 amino acids long. V dropped 0 bases and J dropped 9; count of bases not matched to a gene: 1.

This clone was detected many times. The same CDR3 arises from other DNA sequences in this sample as well. This chain uses TRBV6-5 with TRBJ2-7; D may be TRBD1 or TRBD2 (5 bases each). Germline CDR1 and CDR2: MNHEY and SVGAGI. The CDR3 loop spans 15 amino acids. The V end was cut by 0 bases, the J end by 4 bases, with 13 bases between. The CDR3 spells CASSYSRDGPYEQYF. DNA for the CDR3: TGTGCCAGCAGTTACTCTCGGGACGGACCATACGAGCAGTACTTC.

CDR3: CASSPLGAGANVLTF. The CDR3 DNA reads as TGTGCCAGCAGTCCCTTGGGGGCTGGGGCCAACGTCCTGACTTTC. V gene TRBV27 combines with J gene TRBJ2-6; D possibly matches TRBD1 or TRBD2 (5 bases each). CDR3 length: 15 amino acids. Per germline, CDR1 MNHEY and CDR2 SMNVEV (reference sequence). Trimming left V 5 bases short and J 2 bases short, with 10 bases between. Supplemented by reference TRBV27 and TRBJ2-6, the full variable domain reads EAQVTQNPRYLITVTGKKLTVTCSQNMNHEYMSWYRQDPGLGLRQIYYSMNVEVTDKGDVPEGYKVSRKEKRNFPLILESPSPNQTSLYFCASSPLGAGANVLTFGAGSRLTVL.

This clone turned up a few times. The chain combines TRBV30 with TRBJ2-7; D remains unclear. This CDR3 has 15 amino acids. The V gene's germline CDR1 is GTSNPN and CDR2 SVGIG (reference sequence). V lost 3 bases to trimming and J lost 2 bases, with 17 bases between them. This CDR3 reads CAWSLEPSSTYEQYF. CDR3 DNA sequence: TGTGCCTGGAGCTTAGAGCCCTCCTCAACCTACGAGCAGTACTTC.

This clone was found many times. The genes are TRBV5-4 and TRBJ1-1; D not certain. Germline CDR1 and CDR2: SGHNT and YYREEE (reference sequence). Trimming removed 0 bases from V and 6 bases from J, with 15 bases in between. The CDR3 is 15 amino acids. The CDR3, as DNA: TGTGCCAGCAGCTTGGGCCCTGGAGGGTACGCTGAAGCTTTCTTT. Residues: CASSLGPGGYAEAFF.

The V gene is TRBV5-1, the J gene TRBJ1-2; D is unclear. This CDR3 region has 13 residues. From germline, CDR1 is SGHRS and CDR2 YFSETQ. V was pared by 1 base and J by 10 bases, with 14 bases between. The CDR3 DNA follows: TGCGCCAGCAGCTTGCAGGATCAAACGGACTACACCTTC. It codes for CASSLQDQTDYTF.

The chain combines TRBV9 with TRBJ1-1; D is unclear. Germline V gene sequence: CDR1 SGDLS, CDR2 YYNGEE. CDR3 size: 14 residues. V was shortened by 0 bases and J by 4 bases, with 10 bases between the two germline ends. The CDR3 DNA sequence: TGTGCCAGCAGCGTAGACGAGGGCTTCACTGAAGCTTTCTTT. Its protein product is CASSVDEGFTEAFF.

The chain is built from TRBV19 and TRBJ1-2, with D perhaps matching TRBD1 (6 bases). V was clipped by 6 bases and J by 4 bases, with 15 bases between them. Per the germline V gene, CDR1 is LNHDA and CDR2 is SQIVND (reference sequence). The CDR3 has 14 residues. The CDR3 sequence: CASRTPGGAYGYTF. In DNA form, the CDR3 reads TGTGCCAGTAGAACACCGGGGGGCGCCTATGGCTACACCTTC.

CDR3 sequence reads: CASSREGRSNQPQHF. CDR3 DNA sequence: TGTGCCAGCTCACGGGAGGGCCGTAGCAATCAGCCCCAGCATTTT. The chain is built from TRBV18 and TRBJ1-5; D is ambiguous. Trimming shortened V by 4 bases and J by 0 bases, and 10 bases separated the two germline ends. The germline V gene encodes CDR1 KGHSH and CDR2 LQKENI. This CDR3 contains 15 residues.

The genes are TRBV7-2 and TRBJ2-5; D is possibly TRBD1 (5 bases). Trimming removed 7 bases at V and 0 bases at J, with 15 bases between. CDR1 and CDR2 (germline): SGHTA, FQGNSA. The CDR3 is 15 residues long. The DNA of the CDR3 is TGTGCCAGCACCCAGGACGGCAGGGACCAAGAGACCCAGTACTTC. Translating it yields CASTQDGRDQETQYF.

The rearrangement uses TRBV4-1 and TRBJ1-6; a weak D match, TRBD1 (5 bases). V was clipped by 2 bases and J by 9 bases, with 17 bases between them. The CDR3 is 16 residues long. CDR1 and CDR2 (germline): MGHRA, YSYEKL. CDR3: CASSQNPIPGTSPLHF. In nucleotides, the CDR3 is TGCGCCAGCAGCCAAAATCCAATTCCAGGGACTTCACCCCTCCACTTT.

V usage is TRBV10-1 and J usage is TRBJ2-7, with 9 bases identical to TRBD1. CDR1 and CDR2 (germline): WNHNN, SYGVQD (reference sequence). V was pared by 0 bases and J by 0 bases, with 3 bases of the junction left unmatched. The CDR3 length is 16 residues. CDR3 residues: CASSESTGGNSYEQYF. The CDR3 nucleotides are TGCGCCAGCAGTGAGTCGACAGGGGGGAACTCCTACGAGCAGTACTTC.

A single count supports this clone. Other nucleotide sequences from this sample produce the same CDR3. CDR3 residues: CASTPGTANTGELFF. As DNA, the CDR3 is TGTGCCAGCACCCCCGGTACAGCGAACACCGGGGAGCTGTTTTTT. V gene TRBV6-5 combines with J gene TRBJ2-2; D gene unclear. The CDR3 is 15 residues long. Trimming stripped 7 bases from V and 0 bases from J, with 12 bases between. The V gene's germline CDR1 is MNHEY and CDR2 SVGAGI.

V usage is TRBV11-1 and J usage is TRBJ1-6; a possible D gene is TRBD1 (5 bases). Germline loops: CDR1 SGHAT, CDR2 FQDESV (reference sequence). The CDR3 runs 18 residues. Trimming removed 2 bases from V and 4 bases from J, with 18 bases in between. For the CDR3, the DNA is TGTGCCAGCAGCTTATCCCAGGGTGGAAATCGGTATAATTCACCCCTCCACTTT. This sequence encodes CASSLSQGGNRYNSPLHF. Supplemented by reference TRBV11-1 and TRBJ1-6, the full variable domain reads EAEVAQSPRYKITEKSQAVAFWCDPISGHATLYWYRQILGQGPELLVQFQDESVVDDSQLPKDRFSAERLKGVDSTLKIQPAELGDSAMYLCASSLSQGGNRYNSPLHFGNGTRLTVT.

V and J are TRBV2 and TRBJ1-3, with D hard to call. This CDR3 has 14 amino acids. V was clipped by 4 bases and J by 4 bases, with 11 bases between them. The germline CDR1 and CDR2 sequences are SNHLY and FYNNEI. CDR3 residues: CASSASVTGNTIYF. For the CDR3, the DNA is TGTGCCAGCAGTGCCTCGGTTACCGGAAACACCATATATTTT. Variable domain in full (rest from reference TRBV2 and TRBJ1-3): EPEVTQTPSHQVTQMGQEVILRCVPISNHLYFYWYRQILGQKVEFLVSFYNNEISEKSEIFDDQFSVERPDGSNFTLKIRSTKLEDSAMYFCASSASVTGNTIYFGEGSWLTVV.

The chain uses TRBV6-1 and TRBJ2-7; a possible D gene is TRBD2 (7 bases). Germline V lookup: CDR1 MNHNS, CDR2 SASEGT. Trimming left V 5 bases short and J 3 bases short, with 17 bases between. The CDR3 sequence is 15 residues long. The CDR3 DNA reads as TGTGCCAGCAGTTCCCGTGGGGGGGGCCACTACGAGCAGTACTTC. This translates into CASSSRGGGHYEQYF.

This sequence joins TRBV11-2 and TRBJ2-1; TRBD2 is a possible D gene (6 bases). This CDR3 is 13 amino acids long. Trimming took 5 bases from V and 4 from J, leaving 9 bases between them. The germline gives CDR1 SGHAT, CDR2 FQNNGV. CDR3 nucleotides: TGTGCCAGCAGCCGGGACTCTTACAATGAGCAGTTCTTC. Translated, it gives CASSRDSYNEQFF.

This clone was counted a few times. V usage is TRBV6-5 and J usage is TRBJ1-4, with TRBD1 as a possible D gene (6 bases). This CDR3 comprises 14 residues. Per the germline V gene, CDR1 is MNHEY and CDR2 is SVGAGI. The V end lost 5 bases, the J end lost 8 bases, and 15 bases lay between the germline ends. The CDR3: CASSGSRGTEKLFF. The CDR3 region has the DNA TGTGCCAGCAGTGGGAGCAGGGGAACAGAAAAACTGTTTTTT.

The CDR3 loop reads CAWSPGTGTGELFF. The CDR3 bases are TGTGCCTGGAGTCCCGGGACAGGAACCGGGGAGCTGTTTTTT. V and J are TRBV30 and TRBJ2-2; the match to TRBD1 covers 8 bases. Unmatched junction bases numbered 4, after V lost 2 bases and J lost 5 bases. CDR1 is GTSNPN and CDR2 is SVGIG in the germline V gene (reference sequence). The length of the CDR3 is 14 residues.

V is TRBV7-2 and J is TRBJ2-5; TRBD2 agrees at 8 bases. Unmatched junction bases numbered 11, after V lost 5 bases and J lost 9 bases. The V gene's germline CDR1 is SGHTA and CDR2 FQGNSA. The CDR3 covers 14 residues. The CDR3 nucleotides are TGTGCCAGCAGCCCAGGGGACATCGGGGGGGCCCAGTACTTC. Residues: CASSPGDIGGAQYF. The full variable domain, rest sourced from reference TRBV7-2 and TRBJ2-5, is GAGVSQSPSNKVTEKGKDVELRCDPISGHTALYWYRQSLGQGLEFLIYFQGNSAPDKSGLPSDRFSAERTGGSVSTLTIQRTQQEDSAVYLCASSPGDIGGAQYFGPGTRLLVL.

In its sample, this clone was seen many times. In DNA form, the CDR3 reads TGTGCCAGCAGCCCCCACAGGGAATCGTCGGATGGCTACACCTTC. Translated: CASSPHRESSDGYTF. The chain employs TRBV4-2 and TRBJ1-2; TRBD1 is a possible D gene (6 bases). Looked up from germline, CDR1 is LGHNA and CDR2 is YNFKEQ. The CDR3 is made up of 15 amino acids. V shed 4 bases and J shed 6 bases, with 18 bases lying between them.

A few counts support this clone. The same CDR3 can be traced to other DNA sequences in this sample. The chain links TRBV9 to TRBJ1-1; the D is unclear. The CDR3 has 13 amino acids. Germline lookup yields CDR1 SGDLS and CDR2 YYNGEE. Deletions cut 1 base from V and 1 base from J, with 5 bases between. This chain's CDR3 is CASSVTGNTEAFF. As DNA, the CDR3 is TGTGCCAGCAGCGTAACGGGGAACACTGAAGCTTTCTTT. Looking up the rest from reference TRBV9 and TRBJ1-1 gives the full variable domain: DSGVTQTPKHLITATGQRVTLRCSPRSGDLSVYWYQQSLDQGLQFLIQYYNGEERAKGNILERFSAQQFPDLHSELNLSSLELGDSALYFCASSVTGNTEAFFGQGTRLTVV.